Listed below are T cell receptor beta chains from one sample, sequenced in a study of a mutant IDH1 vaccine in newly diagnosed glioma. Their cognate antigens are unknown. Data came from immunoSEQ multiplex PCR; TCRdb stores just in-frame clones and leaves some out. The profile covers some 51,000 clones, with roughly 78% appearing a single time and 1.5% to 2% taken by the ten largest. The sample here was PBMCs, taken from a glioma patient whose treatment included an IDH1 peptide vaccine. The receptors were gathered from a woman in her thirties or forties with glioma. Each CDR3 is given with its conserved first and last residue. D genes are given only for firm matches. Only part of the rows carry a size: once, few, many, or a class if the clone is expanded.

D,size,V,J,DNA,CDR3
-,-,TRBV2,TRBJ1-6,TGTGCCAGCAGTGGGAGGGATAATTCACCCCTCCACTTT,CASSGRDNSPLHF
-,few,TRBV4-1,TRBJ1-5,TGCGCCAGCAGCCAAGGGGGTAGCAATCAGCCCCAGCATTTT,CASSQGGSNQPQHF
-,-,TRBV5-1,TRBJ1-1,TGCGCCAGCAGCCCGCGCGAGGGGACCACTGAAGCTTTCTTT,CASSPREGTTEAFF
-,-,TRBV5-5,TRBJ1-1,TGTGCCAGCAGCCCCCCGGGCACTGAAGCTTTCTTT,CASSPPGTEAFF
TRBD1,few,TRBV25-1,TRBJ2-2,TGTGCCAGCAGTGAAGAGCCTCCTGGACAGGGGGGCGCCGGGGAGCTGTTTTTT,CASSEEPPGQGGAGELFF
-,-,TRBV10-3,TRBJ2-2,TGTGCCATCAGTGAAATGGCCCTGGGGGGCACCGGGGAGCTGTTTTTT,CAISEMALGGTGELFF
TRBD2,-,TRBV11-2,TRBJ2-2,TGTGCCAGCAGCTCCGGGACTAGCCGCACCGGGGAGCTGTTTTTT,CASSSGTSRTGELFF
-,-,TRBV11-2,TRBJ2-7,TGTGCCAGCAGCTTAGTTGCGGTCTCCTACGAGCAGTACTTC,CASSLVAVSYEQYF
TRBD1,-,TRBV18,TRBJ2-1,TGTGCCAGCTCACGGGACAGGGGCTTTTACAATGAGCAGTTCTTC,CASSRDRGFYNEQFF
-,-,TRBV9,TRBJ1-6,TGTGCCAGCAGCGGATCGGCCCTCCACTTT,CASSGSALHF
TRBD1,-,TRBV15,TRBJ1-1,TGTGCCACCAGCAGAGTGCGGACTTTGACAGGGTGGGACACTGAAGCTTTCTTT,CATSRVRTLTGWDTEAFF
TRBD1,few,TRBV5-4,TRBJ1-4,TGTGCCAGCAGCTTTCGGGACAGCGATGAAAAACTGTTTTTT,CASSFRDSDEKLFF
TRBD1,-,TRBV6-1,TRBJ2-7,TGTGCCAGCAGCTACATGGGGACAGGTCTATACGAGCAGTACTTC,CASSYMGTGLYEQYF
-,once,TRBV11-2,TRBJ1-1,TGTGCCAGCAGCTTTACAGGGTACACTGAAGCTTTCTTT,CASSFTGYTEAFF
-,-,TRBV5-1,TRBJ2-3,TGCGCCAGCAGCTTGGCGGGCCGCACAGATACGCAGTATTTT,CASSLAGRTDTQYF
-,-,TRBV9,TRBJ1-1,TGTGCCAGCACTCCGGGCGTCGGGGGCACTGAAGCTTTCTTT,CASTPGVGGTEAFF
-,-,TRBV10-2,TRBJ2-7,TGCGCCAGCAGTGAGTTTCCCTCGGGGCAGCCCTACGAGCAGTACTTC,CASSEFPSGQPYEQYF
TRBD1,-,TRBV6-1,TRBJ2-5,TGTGCCAGCAGCTTGGACAGGGTTAAAGAGACCCAGTACTTC,CASSLDRVKETQYF
TRBD1,-,TRBV9,TRBJ1-6,TGTGCCAGTGGGGACAGGTCCAGTAATTCACCCCTCCACTTT,CASGDRSSNSPLHF
-,-,TRBV5-1,TRBJ2-5,TGCGCCAGCAGCTTTAGGGCAGGGCCCGAAGAGACCCAGTACTTC,CASSFRAGPEETQYF
-,-,TRBV9,TRBJ2-3,TGTGCCAGCAGCGTAGGTATGGGGATGGGCACAGATACGCAGTATTTT,CASSVGMGMGTDTQYF
TRBD1,-,TRBV4-1,TRBJ1-2,TGCGCCAGCAGCCAAGGCCCGGGACAGGGCAGGCGTGGCTACACCTTC,CASSQGPGQGRRGYTF
-,once,TRBV30,TRBJ2-4,TGTGCCTGGAGTTACACCAGGGTCGCCAAAAACATTCAGTACTTC,CAWSYTRVAKNIQYF
TRBD2,-,TRBV5-1,TRBJ2-1,TGCGCCAGCAGCTTGGTGCCAGCGGGGGGCCCTTACAATGAGCAGTTCTTC,CASSLVPAGGPYNEQFF
-,-,TRBV5-4,TRBJ2-7,TGTGCCAGCAGCTTGAACCCCTATAACGAGCAGTACTTC,CASSLNPYNEQYF
-,once,TRBV5-1,TRBJ2-3,TGCGCCAGCAGCTTGGCGGCCCCGCCGGATACGCAGTATTTT,CASSLAAPPDTQYF